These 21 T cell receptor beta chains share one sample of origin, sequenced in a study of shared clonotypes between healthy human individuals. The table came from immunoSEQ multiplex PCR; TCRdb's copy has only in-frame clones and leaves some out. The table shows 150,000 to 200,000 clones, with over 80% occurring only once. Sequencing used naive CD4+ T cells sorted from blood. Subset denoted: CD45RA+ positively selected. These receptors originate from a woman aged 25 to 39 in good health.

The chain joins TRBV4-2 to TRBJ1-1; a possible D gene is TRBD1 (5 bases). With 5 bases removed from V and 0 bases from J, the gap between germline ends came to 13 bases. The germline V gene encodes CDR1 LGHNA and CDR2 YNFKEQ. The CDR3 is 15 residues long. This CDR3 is CASSAYWGLNTEAFF. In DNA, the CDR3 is TGTGCCAGCAGCGCCTATTGGGGGTTGAACACTGAAGCTTTCTTT.

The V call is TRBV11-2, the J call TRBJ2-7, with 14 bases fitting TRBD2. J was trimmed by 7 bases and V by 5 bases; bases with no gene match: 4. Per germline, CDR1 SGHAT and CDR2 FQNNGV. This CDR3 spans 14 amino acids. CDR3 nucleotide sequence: TGTGCCAGCAGCCGACTAGCGGGAGGGGGGGAGCAGTACTTC. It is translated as CASSRLAGGGEQYF.

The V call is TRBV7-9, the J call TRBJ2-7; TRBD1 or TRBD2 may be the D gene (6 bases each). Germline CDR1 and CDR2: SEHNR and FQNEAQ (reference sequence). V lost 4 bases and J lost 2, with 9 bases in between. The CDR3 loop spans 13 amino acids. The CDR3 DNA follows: TGTGCCAGCAGCTACAGGGAGGCCTACGAGCAGTACTTC. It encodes CASSYREAYEQYF.

CDR3 sequence (DNA): TGTGCCAGCAGCCGAGACAGCGATCCGCGCTATGGCTACACCTTC. Its translation: CASSRDSDPRYGYTF. The rearrangement links TRBV27 to TRBJ1-2; TRBD1 is a possible D gene (5 bases). The germline gives CDR1 MNHEY, CDR2 SMNVEV (reference sequence). The CDR3 has 15 residues. Trimming pared 6 bases from V and 4 bases from J, leaving 18 bases between.

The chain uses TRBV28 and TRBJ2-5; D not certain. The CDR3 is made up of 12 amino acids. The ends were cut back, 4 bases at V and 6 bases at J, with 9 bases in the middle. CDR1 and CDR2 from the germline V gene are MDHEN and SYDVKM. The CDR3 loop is CASSSQLKTQYF. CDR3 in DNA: TGTGCCAGCAGTTCGCAACTGAAGACCCAGTACTTC.

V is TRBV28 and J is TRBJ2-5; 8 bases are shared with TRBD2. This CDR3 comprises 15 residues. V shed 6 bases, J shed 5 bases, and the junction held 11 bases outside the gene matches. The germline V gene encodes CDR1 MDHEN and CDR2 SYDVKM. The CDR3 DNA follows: TGTGCCAGCAGCCCCTCCGGGACTAGTCTGGAGACCCAGTACTTC. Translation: CASSPSGTSLETQYF.

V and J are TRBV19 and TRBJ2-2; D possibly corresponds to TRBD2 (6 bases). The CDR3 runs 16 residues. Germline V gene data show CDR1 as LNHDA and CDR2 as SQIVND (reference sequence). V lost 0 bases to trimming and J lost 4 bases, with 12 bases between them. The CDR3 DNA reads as TGTGCCAGTAGTATAGATCGGGGGTTCGGCACCGGGGAGCTGTTTTTT. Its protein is CASSIDRGFGTGELFF. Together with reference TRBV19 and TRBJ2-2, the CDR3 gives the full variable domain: DGGITQSPKYLFRKEGQNVTLSCEQNLNHDAMYWYRQDPGQGLRLIYYSQIVNDFQKGDIAEGYSVSREKKESFPLTVTSAQKNPTAFYLCASSIDRGFGTGELFFGEGSRLTVL.

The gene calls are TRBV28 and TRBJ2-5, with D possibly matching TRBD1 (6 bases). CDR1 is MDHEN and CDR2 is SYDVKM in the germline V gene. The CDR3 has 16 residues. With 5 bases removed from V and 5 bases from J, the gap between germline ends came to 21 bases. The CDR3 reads CASSPIGLRTVETQYF. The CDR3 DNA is TGTGCCAGCAGTCCTATCGGCCTGAGGACAGTGGAGACCCAGTACTTC. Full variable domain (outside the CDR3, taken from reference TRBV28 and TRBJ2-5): DVKVTQSSRYLVKRTGEKVFLECVQDMDHENMFWYRQDPGLGLRLIYFSYDVKMKEKGDIPEGYSVSREKKERFSLILESASTNQTSMYLCASSPIGLRTVETQYFGPGTRLLVL.

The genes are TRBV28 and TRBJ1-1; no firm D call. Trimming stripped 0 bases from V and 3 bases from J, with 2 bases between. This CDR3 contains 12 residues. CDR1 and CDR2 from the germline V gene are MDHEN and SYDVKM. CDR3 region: CASSLWDTEAFF. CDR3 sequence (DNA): TGTGCCAGCAGTTTATGGGACACTGAAGCTTTCTTT.

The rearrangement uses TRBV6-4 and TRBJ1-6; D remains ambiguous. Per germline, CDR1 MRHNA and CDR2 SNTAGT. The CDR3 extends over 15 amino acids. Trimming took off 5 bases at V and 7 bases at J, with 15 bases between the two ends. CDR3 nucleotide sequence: TGTGCCAGCAGTAAATTCGACGGAACGAATTCACCCCTCCACTTT. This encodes CASSKFDGTNSPLHF.

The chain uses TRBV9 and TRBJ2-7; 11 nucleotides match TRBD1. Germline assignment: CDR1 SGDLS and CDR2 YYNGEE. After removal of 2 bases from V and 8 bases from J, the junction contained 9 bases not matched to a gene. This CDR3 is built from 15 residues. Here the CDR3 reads CASSVWDRGDEKQYF. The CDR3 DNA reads TGTGCCAGCAGCGTTTGGGACAGGGGGGACGAAAAGCAGTACTTC.

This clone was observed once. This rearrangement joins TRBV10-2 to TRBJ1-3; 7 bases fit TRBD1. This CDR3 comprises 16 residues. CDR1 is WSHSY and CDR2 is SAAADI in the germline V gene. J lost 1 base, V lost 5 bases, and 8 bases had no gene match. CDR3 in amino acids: CASSPQGGSSGNTIYF. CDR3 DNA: TGCGCCAGCAGTCCCCAGGGGGGTTCGTCTGGAAACACCATATATTTT.

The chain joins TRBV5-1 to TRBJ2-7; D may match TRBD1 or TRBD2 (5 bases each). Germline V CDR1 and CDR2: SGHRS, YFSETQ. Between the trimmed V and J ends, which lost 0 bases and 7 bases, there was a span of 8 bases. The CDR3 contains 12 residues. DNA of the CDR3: TGCGCCAGCAGCTTGGAGGGACGGGAGCAGTACTTC. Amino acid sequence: CASSLEGREQYF.

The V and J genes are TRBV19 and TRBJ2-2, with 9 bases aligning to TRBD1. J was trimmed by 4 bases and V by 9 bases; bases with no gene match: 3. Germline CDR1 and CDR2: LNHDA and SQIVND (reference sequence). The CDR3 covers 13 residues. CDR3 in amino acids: CASHRGPTGELFF. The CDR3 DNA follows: TGTGCCAGCCACAGGGGGCCCACCGGGGAGCTGTTTTTT.

CDR3 nucleotide sequence: TGTGCCAGCAGCTACAGGGGAATAAGCAATCAGCCCCAGCATTTT. Translated: CASSYRGISNQPQHF. The chain employs TRBV7-2 and TRBJ1-5, with 7 bases aligning to TRBD1. The CDR3 covers 15 residues. Per germline, CDR1 SGHTA and CDR2 FQGNSA. J gave up 1 base and V 4 bases, and 4 bases lay outside the gene matches.

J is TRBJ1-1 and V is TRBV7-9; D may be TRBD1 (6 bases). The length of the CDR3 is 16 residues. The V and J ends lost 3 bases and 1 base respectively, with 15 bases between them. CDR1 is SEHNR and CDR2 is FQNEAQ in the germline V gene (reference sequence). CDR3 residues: CASSLLRRGPNTEAFF. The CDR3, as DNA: TGTGCCAGCAGCTTGCTTCGTCGGGGGCCGAACACTGAAGCTTTCTTT.

The CDR3 loop is CASKGREVSGNTIYF. CDR3 coding DNA: TGTGCCAGTAAGGGCAGGGAGGTCTCTGGAAACACCATATATTTT. This chain connects TRBV19 to TRBJ1-3; a weak D match, TRBD1 (5 bases). Trimming removed 7 bases at V and 0 bases at J, with 13 bases between. The CDR3 runs 15 residues. Germline V gives CDR1 LNHDA, CDR2 SQIVND (reference sequence). Based on the CDR3 plus reference TRBV19 and TRBJ1-3, the full variable domain is DGGITQSPKYLFRKEGQNVTLSCEQNLNHDAMYWYRQDPGQGLRLIYYSQIVNDFQKGDIAEGYSVSREKKESFPLTVTSAQKNPTAFYLCASKGREVSGNTIYFGEGSWLTVV.

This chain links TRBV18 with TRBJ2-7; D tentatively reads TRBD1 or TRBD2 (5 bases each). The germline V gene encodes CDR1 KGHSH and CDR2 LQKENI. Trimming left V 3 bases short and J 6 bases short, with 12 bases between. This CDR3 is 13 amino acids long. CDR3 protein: CASSPPGTVEQYF. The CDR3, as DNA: TGTGCCAGCTCACCGCCCGGGACGGTCGAGCAGTACTTC.

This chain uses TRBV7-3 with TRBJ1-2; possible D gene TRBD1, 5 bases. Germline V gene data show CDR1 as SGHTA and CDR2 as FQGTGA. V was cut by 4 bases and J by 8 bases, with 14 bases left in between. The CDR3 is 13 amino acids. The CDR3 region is CASSSLGGEGYTF. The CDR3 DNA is TGTGCCAGCAGCTCCCTGGGGGGAGAGGGCTACACCTTC.

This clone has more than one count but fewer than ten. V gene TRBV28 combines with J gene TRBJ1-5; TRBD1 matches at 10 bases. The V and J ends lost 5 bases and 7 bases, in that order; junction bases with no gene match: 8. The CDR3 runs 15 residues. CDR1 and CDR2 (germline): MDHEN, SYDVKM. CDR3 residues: CASSPGTGDVQPQHF. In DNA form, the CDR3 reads TGTGCCAGCAGTCCCGGGACAGGGGATGTCCAGCCCCAGCATTTT.

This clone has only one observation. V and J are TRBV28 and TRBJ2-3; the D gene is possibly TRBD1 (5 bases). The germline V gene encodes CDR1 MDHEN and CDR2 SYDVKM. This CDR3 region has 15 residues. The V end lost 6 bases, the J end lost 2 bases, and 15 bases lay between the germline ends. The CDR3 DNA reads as TGTGCCAGCAGCTCGCAGGGAATGCCCACAGATACGCAGTATTTT. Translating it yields CASSSQGMPTDTQYF.